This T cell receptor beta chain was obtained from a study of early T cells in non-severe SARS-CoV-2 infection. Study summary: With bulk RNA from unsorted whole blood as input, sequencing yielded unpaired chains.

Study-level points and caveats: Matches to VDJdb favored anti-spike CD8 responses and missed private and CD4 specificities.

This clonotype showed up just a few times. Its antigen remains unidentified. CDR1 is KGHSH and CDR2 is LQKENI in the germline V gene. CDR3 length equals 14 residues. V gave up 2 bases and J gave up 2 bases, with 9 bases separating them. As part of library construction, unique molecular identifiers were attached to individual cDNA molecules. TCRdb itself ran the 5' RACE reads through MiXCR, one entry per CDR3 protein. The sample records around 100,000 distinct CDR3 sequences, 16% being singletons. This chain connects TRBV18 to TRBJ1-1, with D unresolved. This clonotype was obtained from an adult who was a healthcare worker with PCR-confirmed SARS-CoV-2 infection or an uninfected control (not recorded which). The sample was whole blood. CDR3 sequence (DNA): TGTGCCAGCTCACCAGTTCCTGCAAACACTGAAGCTTTCTTT. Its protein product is CASSPVPANTEAFF.